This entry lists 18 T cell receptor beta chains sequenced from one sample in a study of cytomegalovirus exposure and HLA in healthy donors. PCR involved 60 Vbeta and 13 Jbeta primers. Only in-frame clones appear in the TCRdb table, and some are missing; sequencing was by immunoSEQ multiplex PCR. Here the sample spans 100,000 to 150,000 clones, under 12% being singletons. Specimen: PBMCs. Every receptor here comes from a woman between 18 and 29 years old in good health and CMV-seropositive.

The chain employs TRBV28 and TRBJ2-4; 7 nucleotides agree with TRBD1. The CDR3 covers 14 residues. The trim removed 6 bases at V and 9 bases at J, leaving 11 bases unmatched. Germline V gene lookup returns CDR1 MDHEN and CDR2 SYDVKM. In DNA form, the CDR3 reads TGTGCCAGCAGAAAAACAGGGGCCGTCGGCATTCAGTACTTC. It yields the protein CASRKTGAVGIQYF.

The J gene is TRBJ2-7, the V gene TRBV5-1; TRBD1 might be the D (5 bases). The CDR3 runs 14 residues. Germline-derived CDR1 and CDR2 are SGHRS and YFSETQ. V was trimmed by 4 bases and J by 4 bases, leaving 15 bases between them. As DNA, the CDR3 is TGCGCCAGCAGCCTGGGATGGGGCGCGTACGAGCAGTACTTC. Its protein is CASSLGWGAYEQYF.

CDR3 amino acids: CASSLQGRRDGYTF. The CDR3, as DNA: TGTGCCAGCAGCTTACAGGGGAGGCGAGATGGCTACACCTTC. The chain has TRBV5-6 and TRBJ1-2; 7 bases agree with TRBD1. V lost 2 bases, J lost 6 bases, and 7 bases stayed unmatched. Germline V gene sequence: CDR1 SGHDT, CDR2 YYEEEE. This CDR3 comprises 14 residues.

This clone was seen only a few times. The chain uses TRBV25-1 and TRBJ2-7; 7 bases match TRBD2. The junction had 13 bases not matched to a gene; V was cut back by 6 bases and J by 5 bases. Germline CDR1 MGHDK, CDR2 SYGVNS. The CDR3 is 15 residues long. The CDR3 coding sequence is TGTGCCAGCAGCGTCTCGAGCGGGAAAAACGACGAGCAGTACTTC. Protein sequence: CASSVSSGKNDEQYF.

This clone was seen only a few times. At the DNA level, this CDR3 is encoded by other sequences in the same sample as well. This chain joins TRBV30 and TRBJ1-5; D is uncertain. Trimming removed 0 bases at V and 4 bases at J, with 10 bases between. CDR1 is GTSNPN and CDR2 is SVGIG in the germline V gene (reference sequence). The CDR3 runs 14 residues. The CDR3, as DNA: TGTGCCTGGAGTGTTCTGGGCGGGAATCAGCCCCAGCATTTT. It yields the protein CAWSVLGGNQPQHF.

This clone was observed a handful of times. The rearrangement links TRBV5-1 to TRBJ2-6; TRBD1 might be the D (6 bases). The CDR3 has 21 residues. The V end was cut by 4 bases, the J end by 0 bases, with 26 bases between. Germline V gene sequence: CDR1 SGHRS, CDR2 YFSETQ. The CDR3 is CASSLLKGVQVPFSGANVLTF. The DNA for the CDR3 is TGCGCCAGCAGCCTTCTAAAGGGGGTTCAGGTCCCTTTCTCTGGGGCCAACGTCCTGACTTTC.

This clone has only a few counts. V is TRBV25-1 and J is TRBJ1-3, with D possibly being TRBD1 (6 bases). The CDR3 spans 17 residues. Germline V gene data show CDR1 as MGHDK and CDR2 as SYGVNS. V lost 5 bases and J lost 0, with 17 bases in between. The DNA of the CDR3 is TGTGCCAGCAGTTCCGCGACAGGCCCAAGCTCTGGAAACACCATATATTTT. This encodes CASSSATGPSSGNTIYF.

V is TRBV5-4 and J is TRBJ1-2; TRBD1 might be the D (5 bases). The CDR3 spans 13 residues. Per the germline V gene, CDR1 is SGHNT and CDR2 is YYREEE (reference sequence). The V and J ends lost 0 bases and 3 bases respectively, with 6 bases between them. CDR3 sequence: CASSLARDYGYTF. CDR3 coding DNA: TGTGCCAGCAGCTTGGCCAGGGACTATGGCTACACCTTC.

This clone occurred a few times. CDR3 bases: TGTGCCAGCAGCCAAAGACCGGGGGGCTCCTACAATGAGCAGTTCTTC. Protein sequence: CASSQRPGGSYNEQFF. The chain uses TRBV5-8 and TRBJ2-1, with 7 nucleotides matching TRBD2. V lost 4 bases, J lost 0 bases, and 7 bases stayed unmatched. The germline CDR1 and CDR2 sequences are SGHTS and YDEGEE. CDR3 length equals 16 residues.

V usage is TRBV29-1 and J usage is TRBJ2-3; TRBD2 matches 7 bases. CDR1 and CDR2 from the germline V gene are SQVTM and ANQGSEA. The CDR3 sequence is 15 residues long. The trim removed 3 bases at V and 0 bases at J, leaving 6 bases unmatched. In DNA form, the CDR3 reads TGCAGCGTTGATGGGTCTAGCGGAAGCACAGATACGCAGTATTTT. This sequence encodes CSVDGSSGSTDTQYF.

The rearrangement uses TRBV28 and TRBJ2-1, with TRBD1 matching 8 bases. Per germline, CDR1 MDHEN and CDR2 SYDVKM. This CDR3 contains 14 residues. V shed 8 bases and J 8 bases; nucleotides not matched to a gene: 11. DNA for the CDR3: TGTGCCAGCCGTGGACAGGGATCCACGGATGAGCAGTTCTTC. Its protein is CASRGQGSTDEQFF.

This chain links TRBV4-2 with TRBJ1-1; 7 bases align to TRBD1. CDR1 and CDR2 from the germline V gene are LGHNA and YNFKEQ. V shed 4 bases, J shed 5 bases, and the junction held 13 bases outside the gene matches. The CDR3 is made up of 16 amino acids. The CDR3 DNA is TGTGCCAGCAGCCGCGTCGGTTCAGGGGGGATTACTGAAGCTTTCTTT. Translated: CASSRVGSGGITEAFF.

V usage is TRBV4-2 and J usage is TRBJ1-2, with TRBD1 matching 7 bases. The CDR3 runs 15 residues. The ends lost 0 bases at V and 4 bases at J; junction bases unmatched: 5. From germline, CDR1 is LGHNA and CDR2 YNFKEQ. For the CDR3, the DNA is TGTGCCAGCAGCCAAGACCAATGGGACAGCTATGGCTACACCTTC. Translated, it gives CASSQDQWDSYGYTF.

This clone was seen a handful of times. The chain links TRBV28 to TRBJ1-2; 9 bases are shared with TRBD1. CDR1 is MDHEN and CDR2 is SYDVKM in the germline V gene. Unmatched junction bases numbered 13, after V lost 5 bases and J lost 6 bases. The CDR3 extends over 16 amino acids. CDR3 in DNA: TGTGCCAGCAGTCCCCAGACAGGGGGATCAGCACATGGCTACACCTTC. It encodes CASSPQTGGSAHGYTF.

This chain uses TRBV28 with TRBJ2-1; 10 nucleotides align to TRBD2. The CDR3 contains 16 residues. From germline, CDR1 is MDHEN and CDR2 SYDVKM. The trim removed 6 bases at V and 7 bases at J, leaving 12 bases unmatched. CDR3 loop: CASSPRRGLAKNEQFF. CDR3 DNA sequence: TGTGCCAGCAGCCCACGTAGGGGACTAGCGAAGAATGAGCAGTTCTTC.

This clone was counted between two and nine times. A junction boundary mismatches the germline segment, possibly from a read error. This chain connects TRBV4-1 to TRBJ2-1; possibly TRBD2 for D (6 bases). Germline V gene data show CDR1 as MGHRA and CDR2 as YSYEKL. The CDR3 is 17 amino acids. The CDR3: CASSHRIGGVDENGQFF. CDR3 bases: TGCGCCAGCAGCCACCGGATCGGAGGGGTCGACGAAAATGGGCAGTTCTTC.

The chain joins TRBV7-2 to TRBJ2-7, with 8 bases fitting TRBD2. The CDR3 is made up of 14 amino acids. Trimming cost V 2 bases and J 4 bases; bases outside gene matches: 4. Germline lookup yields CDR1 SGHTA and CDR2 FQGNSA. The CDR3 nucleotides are TGTGCCAGCAGCTTACTCGGGAGGGCGTACGAGCAGTACTTC. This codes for CASSLLGRAYEQYF.

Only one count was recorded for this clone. CDR3 coding DNA: TGTGCCAGTCAACCGCCGGGACTAGCGGGAGGTACGCAGTATTTT. Residues: CASQPPGLAGGTQYF. This chain joins TRBV28 and TRBJ2-3, with 15 bases fitting TRBD2. CDR3 length equals 15 residues. V dropped 9 bases and J dropped 8; count of bases not matched to a gene: 9. The germline V gene encodes CDR1 MDHEN and CDR2 SYDVKM. Drawing the rest from reference TRBV28 and TRBJ2-3, the complete variable domain is DVKVTQSSRYLVKRTGEKVFLECVQDMDHENMFWYRQDPGLGLRLIYFSYDVKMKEKGDIPEGYSVSREKKERFSLILESASTNQTSMYLCASQPPGLAGGTQYFGPGTRLTVL.